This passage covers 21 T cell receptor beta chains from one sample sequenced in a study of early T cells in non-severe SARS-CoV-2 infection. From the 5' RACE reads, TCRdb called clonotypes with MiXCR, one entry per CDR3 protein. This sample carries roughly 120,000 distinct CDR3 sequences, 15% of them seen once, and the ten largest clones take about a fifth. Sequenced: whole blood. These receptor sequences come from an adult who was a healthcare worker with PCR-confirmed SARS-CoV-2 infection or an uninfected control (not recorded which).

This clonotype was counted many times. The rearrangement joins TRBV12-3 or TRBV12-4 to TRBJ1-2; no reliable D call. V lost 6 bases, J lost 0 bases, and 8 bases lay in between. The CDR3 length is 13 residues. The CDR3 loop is CASSPGPNYGYTF. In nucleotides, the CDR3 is TGTGCCAGCAGCCCGGGCCCTAACTATGGCTACACCTTC.

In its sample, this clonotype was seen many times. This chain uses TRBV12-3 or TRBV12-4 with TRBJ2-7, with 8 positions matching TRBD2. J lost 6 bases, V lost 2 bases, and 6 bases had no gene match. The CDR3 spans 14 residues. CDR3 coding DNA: TGTGCCAGCAGTTTAAGGCTAGCGGGCCCCGAGCAGTACTTC. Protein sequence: CASSLRLAGPEQYF.

The chain's CDR3 is CASSYRVIQETQYF. The CDR3 DNA follows: TGTGCCAGCAGCTACCGGGTGATTCAAGAGACCCAGTACTTC. The gene calls are TRBV7-2 and TRBJ2-5; D unresolved. Looked up from germline, CDR1 is SGHTA and CDR2 is FQGNSA. CDR3 length: 14 amino acids. Trimming shortened V by 4 bases and J by 2 bases, and 11 bases separated the two germline ends.

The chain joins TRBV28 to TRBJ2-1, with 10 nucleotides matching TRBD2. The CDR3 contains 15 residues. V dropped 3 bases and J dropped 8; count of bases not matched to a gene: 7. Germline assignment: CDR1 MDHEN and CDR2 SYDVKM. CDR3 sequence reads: CASSLLAGAGDEQFF. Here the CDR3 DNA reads TGTGCCAGCAGTTTGCTAGCGGGGGCAGGGGATGAGCAGTTCTTC.

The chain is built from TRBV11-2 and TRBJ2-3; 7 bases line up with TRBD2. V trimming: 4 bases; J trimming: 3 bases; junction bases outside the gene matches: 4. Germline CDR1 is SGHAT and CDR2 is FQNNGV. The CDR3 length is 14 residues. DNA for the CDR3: TGTGCCAGCAGCTCAGGACTAGTGACAGATACGCAGTATTTT. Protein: CASSSGLVTDTQYF.

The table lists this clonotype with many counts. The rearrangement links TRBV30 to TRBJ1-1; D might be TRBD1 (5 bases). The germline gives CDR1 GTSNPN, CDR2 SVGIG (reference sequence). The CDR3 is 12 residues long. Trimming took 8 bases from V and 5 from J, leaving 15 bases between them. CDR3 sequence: CAGSWGRTEAFF. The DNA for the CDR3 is TGTGCCGGATCCTGGGGCAGGACTGAAGCTTTCTTT.

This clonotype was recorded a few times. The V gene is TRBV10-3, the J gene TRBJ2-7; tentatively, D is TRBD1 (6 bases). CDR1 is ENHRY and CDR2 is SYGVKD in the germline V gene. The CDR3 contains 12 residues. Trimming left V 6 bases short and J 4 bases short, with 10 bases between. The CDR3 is CAIRGAGYEQYF. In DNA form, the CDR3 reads TGTGCCATCAGGGGGGCCGGATACGAGCAGTACTTC.

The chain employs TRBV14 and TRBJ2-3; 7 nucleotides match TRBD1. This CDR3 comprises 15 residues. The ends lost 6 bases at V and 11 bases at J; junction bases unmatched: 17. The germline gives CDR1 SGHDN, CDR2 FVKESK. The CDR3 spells CASSRTGGSYTQQYF. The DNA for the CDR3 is TGTGCCAGCAGTCGGACAGGCGGCAGCTATACGCAGCAGTATTTT. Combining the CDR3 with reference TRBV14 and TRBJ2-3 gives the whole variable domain EAGVTQFPSHSVIEKGQTVTLRCDPISGHDNLYWYRRVMGKEIKFLLHFVKESKQDESGMPNNRFLAERTGGTYSTLKVQPAELEDSGVYFCASSRTGGSYTQQYFGPGTRLTVL.

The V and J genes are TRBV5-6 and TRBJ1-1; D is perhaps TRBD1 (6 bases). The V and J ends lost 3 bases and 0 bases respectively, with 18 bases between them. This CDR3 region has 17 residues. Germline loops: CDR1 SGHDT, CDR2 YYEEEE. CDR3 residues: CASSYYQGRWVNTEAFF. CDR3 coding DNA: TGTGCCAGCAGCTACTACCAGGGGCGGTGGGTGAACACTGAAGCTTTCTTT.

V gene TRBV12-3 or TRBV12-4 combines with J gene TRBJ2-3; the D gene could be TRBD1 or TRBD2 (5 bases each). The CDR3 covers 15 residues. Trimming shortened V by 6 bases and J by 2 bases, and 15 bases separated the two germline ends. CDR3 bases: TGTGCCAGCAGCGAAATCGGGACCTACACAGATACGCAGTATTTT. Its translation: CASSEIGTYTDTQYF.

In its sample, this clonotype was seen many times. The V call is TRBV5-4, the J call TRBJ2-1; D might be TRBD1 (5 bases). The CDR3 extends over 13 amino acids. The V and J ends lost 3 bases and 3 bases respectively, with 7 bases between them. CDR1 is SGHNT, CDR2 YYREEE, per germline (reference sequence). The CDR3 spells CASSYGHYNEQFF. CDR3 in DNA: TGTGCCAGCAGCTACGGACACTACAATGAGCAGTTCTTC.

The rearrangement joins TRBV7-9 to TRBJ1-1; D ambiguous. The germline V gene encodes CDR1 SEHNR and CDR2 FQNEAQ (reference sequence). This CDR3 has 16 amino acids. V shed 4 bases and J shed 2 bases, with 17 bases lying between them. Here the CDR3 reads CASSSGPRPFNTEAFF. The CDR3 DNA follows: TGTGCCAGCAGCTCCGGGCCGCGCCCTTTTAACACTGAAGCTTTCTTT.

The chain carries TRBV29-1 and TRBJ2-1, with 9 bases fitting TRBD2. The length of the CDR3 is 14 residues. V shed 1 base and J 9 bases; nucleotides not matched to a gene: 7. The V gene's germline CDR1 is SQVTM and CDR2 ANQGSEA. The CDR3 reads CSVEGRGGIGEQFF. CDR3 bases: TGCAGCGTTGAAGGGCGGGGGGGCATCGGTGAGCAGTTCTTC.

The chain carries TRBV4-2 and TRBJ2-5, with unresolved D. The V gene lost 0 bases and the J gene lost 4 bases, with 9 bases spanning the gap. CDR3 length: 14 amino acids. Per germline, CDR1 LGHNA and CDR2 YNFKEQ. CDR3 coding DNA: TGTGCCAGCAGCCAAGATCGGCAGGTAGAGACCCAGTACTTC. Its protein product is CASSQDRQVETQYF.

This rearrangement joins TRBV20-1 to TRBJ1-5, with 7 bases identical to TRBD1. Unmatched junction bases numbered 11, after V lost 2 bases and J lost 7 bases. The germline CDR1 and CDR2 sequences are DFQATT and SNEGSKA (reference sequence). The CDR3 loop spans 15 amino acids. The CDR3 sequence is CSARQTGLSEQPQHF. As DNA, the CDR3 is TGCAGTGCTAGACAGACAGGGTTGTCAGAACAGCCCCAGCATTTT.

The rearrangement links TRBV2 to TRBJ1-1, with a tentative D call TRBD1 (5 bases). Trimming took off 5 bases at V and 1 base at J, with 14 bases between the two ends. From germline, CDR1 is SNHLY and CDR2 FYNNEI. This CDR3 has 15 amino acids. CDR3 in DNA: TGTGCCAGCAGTCAATATGGGAGGGGGAACACTGAAGCTTTCTTT. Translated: CASSQYGRGNTEAFF.

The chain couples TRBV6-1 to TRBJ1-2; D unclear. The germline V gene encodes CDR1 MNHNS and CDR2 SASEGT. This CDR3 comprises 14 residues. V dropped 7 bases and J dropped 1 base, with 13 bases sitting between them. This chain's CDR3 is CASTEGRINYGYTF. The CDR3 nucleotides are TGTGCCAGCACTGAGGGCCGGATTAACTATGGCTACACCTTC.

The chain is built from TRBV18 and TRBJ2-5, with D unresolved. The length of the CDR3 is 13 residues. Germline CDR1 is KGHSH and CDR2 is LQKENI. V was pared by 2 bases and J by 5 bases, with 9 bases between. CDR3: CASSPEKVETQYF. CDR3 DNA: TGTGCCAGCTCACCAGAAAAGGTGGAGACCCAGTACTTC.

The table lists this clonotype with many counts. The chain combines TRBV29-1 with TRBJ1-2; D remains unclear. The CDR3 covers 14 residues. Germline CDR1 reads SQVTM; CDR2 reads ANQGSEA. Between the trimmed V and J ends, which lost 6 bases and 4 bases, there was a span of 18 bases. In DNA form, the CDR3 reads TGCAGCGTCGTACCGTCAGGCCCGCTCTATGGCTACACCTTC. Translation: CSVVPSGPLYGYTF.

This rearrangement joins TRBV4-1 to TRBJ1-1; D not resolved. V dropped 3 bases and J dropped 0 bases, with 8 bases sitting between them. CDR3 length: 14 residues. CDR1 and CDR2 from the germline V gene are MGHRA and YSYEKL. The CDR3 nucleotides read TGCGCCAGCAGCCAGGCCACCTTGAACACTGAAGCTTTCTTT. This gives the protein CASSQATLNTEAFF.

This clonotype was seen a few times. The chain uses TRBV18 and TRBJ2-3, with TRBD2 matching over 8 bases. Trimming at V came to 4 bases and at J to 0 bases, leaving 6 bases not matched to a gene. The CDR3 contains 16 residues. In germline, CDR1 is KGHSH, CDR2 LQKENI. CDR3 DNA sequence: TGTGCCAGCTCACTTTCTAGCGGGCCCAGCACAGATACGCAGTATTTT. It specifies CASSLSSGPSTDTQYF.